This T cell receptor (beta chain) was obtained from a study of T cell responses to AZD1222 COVID-19 vaccine (dated by TCRdb to the early 2020s). The study in broad terms: A total of approximately 240 trial participants underwent TCR sequencing, of whom about 200 received two doses of AZD1222 and roughly 25 received two doses of the MenACWY control vaccine. Enrollment into the trials was organized by age into subgroups of 18-55, 56-69 and 70-plus years, and those subgroups contained roughly 140, 27 and 60 TCR-sequenced participants, respectively.

The time point label, read with the paper, signifies: about 28 days (+/-7) after the second vaccine dose. AZD1222 recipients given second doses at about 4 weeks or at about 12 weeks were pooled, since spike-specific TCR depth and breadth were not found to differ between the two schedules. Samples from vaccinated people were obtained from the UK trials COV001 and COV002, which included a single-blind randomized controlled phase 2/3 trial of AZD1222 (ChAdOx1 nCoV-19) in healthy adults. For TCRbeta chain sequencing, PBMC samples were collected from trial participants at day 0 and at day 28 after the second dose. The paper's findings and limits, for the study overall: Vaccine-associated CD4 TCRs spanned the whole spike protein, with dominant responses in regions 160-218 and 743-854. Most participants were white British and females outnumbered males, and the authors suggested that clonal diversity may have been underestimated. Only six AZD1222 recipients were SARS-CoV-2 seropositive at baseline, limiting conclusions about previously exposed vaccinees. After two AZD1222 doses, both the breadth and the depth of spike-specific TCRs were significantly higher than at day 0 and than in MenACWY recipients. In the small 56-69-year group, the increase in depth fell short of significance, most likely because of low power. Because no day 14 peak-response samples were available, repertoires were characterized only after the peak T cell response. Epitopes outside the regions mutated in the B.1.351 and B.1.1.7 variants were reportedly recognized by nearly half of the unique spike-specific TCRs.

The CDR3 regions of human TCRbeta chains were subjected to immunosequencing. In the paper's pipeline: Repertoire TCRs were checked for matches against a reference library of SARS-CoV-2-specific TCRs that had been generated using the MIRA antigen-specificity platform. Breadth was defined as the fraction of unique TCRs that were SARS-CoV-2-associated. Depth was defined as the fraction of total T cells that were SARS-CoV-2-associated. Using the MIRA data, each spike-specific TCR was mapped to the spike region that the TCR reacts to and placed in a CD4 or CD8 class. Log10-transformed breadth and depth values were compared by one-way ANOVA with Sidak's multiple comparisons tests. TCRdb took this table from immuneACCESS and kept in-frame rearrangements with V and J called. Such tables lack part of the clones; where checked against another copy, unresolved V genes explain under half of the gap, and the rest is unexplained. The V and J calls and clone size are taken from that table; D and trimming were inferred from the DNA. For this sample there are some 130,000 clones; around 92% appear just once. 1.5% to 2% of the sample belongs to the ten largest clones.

This clone was counted a few times. The antigen this receptor binds is unknown. No base qualities exist here, and no much larger clone lies one base off it. The germline V gene supplies CDR1 SGHRS and CDR2 YFSETQ. For this chain, trimming is 4 bases at the V end and 4 bases at the J end, and the number of junction bases without a gene match is 9. CDR3 length: 15 amino acids, cysteine to phenylalanine. The kept DNA is CDR3 alone, 45 bases in frame from the first base. This specimen consisted of peripheral blood, obtained 28 days after the second AZD1222 dose. This receptor was obtained from an adult who received the AZD1222 COVID-19 vaccine. The sequence is built from TRBV5-1 and TRBJ1-1; 8 bases in between match TRBD1. The CDR3 protein is CASSPRQGTSTEAFF. The bases read TGCGCCAGCAGCCCGCGACAGGGGACGAGCACTGAAGCTTTCTTT.